This T cell receptor beta chain derives from a study of blood T cell repertoires in COVID-19. Looking at the study overall: Sites in the United States, Italy and Spain provided acute and convalescent COVID-19 samples. The cDNA or gDNA used as material had been derived from T cells, B-cell-depleted T cells, or PBMCs.

Source study methods: Researchers report that nucleated cell counts were estimated from reference gene primer amplification. Data came from immunoSEQ multiplex PCR; TCRdb stores just in-frame clones and leaves some out. V and J calls and clone size are copied from that table; D and trimming were computed from the DNA. The sample yields approximately 190,000 clones, 84% seen once. The source of this sequence is a woman in her seventies with active or convalescent COVID-19. The sequenced material came from peripheral blood.

The CDR3 spells CASSEGEETQYF. The CDR3 DNA follows: TGTGCCAGCAGCGAGGGAGAAGAGACCCAGTACTTC. V gene TRBV9 combines with J gene TRBJ2-5; weak D call: TRBD2 (5 bases). Trimming cost V 3 bases and J 3 bases, with 6 bases left between them. CDR3 length equals 12 residues. Germline V gene data show CDR1 as SGDLS and CDR2 as YYNGEE.